This passage covers 27 T cell receptor beta chains from one sample sequenced in a study of CD8+ T cells in alopecia areata. TCR sequencing used cDNA made by reverse transcription of extracted RNA. Assay: immunoSEQ multiplex PCR; the TCRdb copy retains only in-frame clones and omits some. The sample holds over 150,000 clones, roughly 60% seen once. Material: CD4+ T cells sorted from blood, obtained at week 0. The receptors were sampled from a human donor with alopecia areata.

The chain links TRBV11-3 to TRBJ1-1; a weak D match, TRBD1 (6 bases). Per the germline V gene, CDR1 is SGHNT and CDR2 is YENEEA. V lost 5 bases and J lost 5, with 21 bases in between. The CDR3 loop spans 16 amino acids. As DNA, the CDR3 is TGTGCCAGCAGCCCCCGACCAATGCAGGGGAGGACTGAAGCTTTCTTT. Residues: CASSPRPMQGRTEAFF.

V and J are TRBV9 and TRBJ2-2, with D unresolved. The CDR3 is made up of 15 amino acids. V lost 0 bases and J lost 5, with 11 bases in between. Germline CDR1 is SGDLS and CDR2 is YYNGEE. CDR3 sequence: CASSVAERETGELFF. In nucleotides, the CDR3 is TGTGCCAGCAGCGTAGCGGAGCGAGAAACCGGGGAGCTGTTTTTT.

This clone was seen a few times. The gene calls are TRBV29-1 and TRBJ1-5; D may be TRBD1 (6 bases). The CDR3 totals 13 residues. Trimming cost V 4 bases and J 4 bases, with 11 bases left between them. Germline V lookup: CDR1 SQVTM, CDR2 ANQGSEA. In DNA, the CDR3 is TGCAGCGTTGCAAAGGGGACAAATCAGCCCCAGCATTTT. Amino acid sequence: CSVAKGTNQPQHF.

V is TRBV29-1 and J is TRBJ2-1; D is perhaps TRBD1 (6 bases). Germline assignment: CDR1 SQVTM and CDR2 ANQGSEA. Trimming shortened V by 1 base and J by 0 bases, and 16 bases separated the two germline ends. The CDR3 has 17 residues. The CDR3 loop is CSVEGGAGVASYNEQFF. For the CDR3, the DNA is TGCAGCGTTGAAGGAGGGGCAGGGGTGGCCTCCTACAATGAGCAGTTCTTC.

This clone was observed a handful of times. This rearrangement joins TRBV29-1 to TRBJ2-3, with 7 bases that match TRBD1. After removal of 3 bases from V and 3 bases from J, the junction contained 9 bases not matched to a gene. Germline CDR1 reads SQVTM; CDR2 reads ANQGSEA. The CDR3 is 15 amino acids. In DNA, the CDR3 is TGCAGCGTTGATGAACAGGGGCTACGGACAGATACGCAGTATTTT. It translates to CSVDEQGLRTDTQYF.

The chain couples TRBV4-2 to TRBJ2-3; the D gene is possibly TRBD2 (5 bases). V was shortened by 0 bases and J by 4 bases, with 14 bases between the two germline ends. Germline V lookup: CDR1 LGHNA, CDR2 YNFKEQ. CDR3 length: 16 amino acids. The CDR3 loop reads CASSQDREVTADTQYF. Written as DNA, the CDR3 is TGTGCCAGCAGCCAAGATCGGGAAGTTACCGCAGATACGCAGTATTTT.

The chain is built from TRBV6-6 and TRBJ2-1; 8 bases match TRBD1. This CDR3 is built from 12 residues. Trimming took 6 bases from V and 8 from J; bases not matched to a gene: 3. Germline V gene sequence: CDR1 MNHNY, CDR2 SVGAGI (reference sequence). CDR3 bases: TGTGCCAGCAGCAGGGGGCTTGATGAGCAGTTCTTC. This encodes CASSRGLDEQFF.

The J gene is TRBJ2-5, the V gene TRBV29-1; no clear D gene. With 4 bases removed from V and 5 bases from J, the gap between germline ends came to 14 bases. The CDR3 extends over 13 amino acids. In germline, CDR1 is SQVTM, CDR2 ANQGSEA. The CDR3 reads CSVVGSLGETQYF. Written as DNA, the CDR3 is TGCAGCGTTGTGGGCAGCCTAGGGGAGACCCAGTACTTC.

The V call is TRBV30, the J call TRBJ2-7; D ambiguous. The CDR3 covers 13 residues. CDR1 GTSNPN and CDR2 SVGIG come from the germline V gene (reference sequence). The V and J ends lost 2 bases and 0 bases respectively, with 8 bases between them. The chain's CDR3 is CAWSSGLSYEQYF. CDR3 DNA sequence: TGTGCCTGGAGTTCCGGGCTCTCCTACGAGCAGTACTTC.

This clone was detected ten times or more. This sequence joins TRBV5-1 and TRBJ2-1; no definite D call. The CDR3 is 14 residues long. V was pared by 0 bases and J by 4 bases, with 8 bases between. Germline values: CDR1 SGHRS, CDR2 YFSETQ. CDR3 nucleotide sequence: TGCGCCAGCAGCTTGGAAGCCATATACAATGAGCAGTTCTTC. Translating gives CASSLEAIYNEQFF.

The genes are TRBV30 and TRBJ2-7, with 11 bases aligning to TRBD1. CDR1 and CDR2 (germline): GTSNPN, SVGIG (reference sequence). CDR3 length equals 15 residues. V trimming: 3 bases; J trimming: 6 bases; junction bases outside the gene matches: 10. CDR3 in amino acids: CAWRNRDRGGSEQYF. The CDR3, as DNA: TGTGCCTGGAGAAACCGGGACAGGGGGGGTTCCGAGCAGTACTTC.

CDR3 loop: CASSLDGGREETQYF. The CDR3, as DNA: TGTGCCAGCAGCTTAGATGGTGGCAGAGAGGAGACCCAGTACTTC. V is TRBV11-2 and J is TRBJ2-5; D unclear. This CDR3 has 15 residues. The germline CDR1 and CDR2 sequences are SGHAT and FQNNGV. The ends were cut back, 0 bases at V and 5 bases at J, with 13 bases in the middle.

This clone was seen once. The chain carries TRBV5-1 and TRBJ2-3; the D gene is possibly TRBD2 (6 bases). Germline-derived CDR1 and CDR2 are SGHRS and YFSETQ. V was trimmed by 0 bases and J by 2 bases, leaving 13 bases between them. The length of the CDR3 is 16 residues. CDR3 coding DNA: TGCGCCAGCAGCTTGGTTCGCGGGGCGCACACAGATACGCAGTATTTT. This encodes CASSLVRGAHTDTQYF.

V is TRBV5-1 and J is TRBJ2-7, with TRBD2 identical over 9 bases. From germline, CDR1 is SGHRS and CDR2 YFSETQ. Trimming at V came to 2 bases and at J to 4 bases, leaving 7 bases not matched to a gene. There are 15 residues in the CDR3. CDR3 DNA: TGCGCCAGCAGCTTCGGGCTAGCGGGGTCATACGAGCAGTACTTC. This translates into CASSFGLAGSYEQYF.

The chain joins TRBV11-2 to TRBJ2-5, with 9 bases aligning to TRBD2. The CDR3 runs to 14 residues. Germline V gives CDR1 SGHAT, CDR2 FQNNGV. V was pared by 5 bases and J by 3 bases, with 4 bases of the junction left unmatched. CDR3 amino acids: CASSRRGGKETQYF. The CDR3 DNA reads as TGTGCCAGCAGCCGGCGGGGGGGGAAAGAGACCCAGTACTTC. The full variable domain, completed using reference TRBV11-2 and TRBJ2-5, is EAGVAQSPRYKIIEKRQSVAFWCNPISGHATLYWYQQILGQGPKLLIQFQNNGVVDDSQLPKDRFSAERLKGVDSTLKIQPAKLEDSAVYLCASSRRGGKETQYFGPGTRLLVL.

For this clone: The same CDR3 can be traced to other DNA sequences in this sample. The chain couples TRBV14 to TRBJ2-5; D unresolved. CDR1 and CDR2 (germline): SGHDN, FVKESK. The V end lost 4 bases, the J end lost 4 bases, and 4 bases lay between the germline ends. CDR3 length: 11 residues. As DNA, the CDR3 is TGTGCCAGCAGCCTGGGAGAGACCCAGTACTTC. Translating it yields CASSLGETQYF.

The V call is TRBV29-1, the J call TRBJ2-1; 7 positions agree with TRBD1. CDR3 length: 15 amino acids. The V and J ends lost 0 bases and 5 bases, in that order; junction bases with no gene match: 7. CDR1 is SQVTM and CDR2 is ANQGSEA in the germline V gene. The CDR3 is CSVEDRDRANNEQFF. As DNA, the CDR3 is TGCAGCGTTGAAGATCGGGACAGAGCCAACAATGAGCAGTTCTTC.

The chain has TRBV7-9 and TRBJ2-3, with D hard to call. CDR3 length: 13 residues. The germline V and J ends were trimmed by 5 bases and 5 bases, with 11 bases remaining between them. The germline V gene encodes CDR1 SEHNR and CDR2 FQNEAQ (reference sequence). The CDR3 loop is CASSQPVIDTQYF. The CDR3 DNA sequence: TGTGCCAGCAGCCAACCCGTAATAGATACGCAGTATTTT.

The sample holds one count of this clone. The J gene is TRBJ2-1, the V gene TRBV20-1; D not certain. Trimming took 4 bases from V and 8 from J, leaving 6 bases between them. Germline-derived CDR1 and CDR2 are DFQATT and SNEGSKA (reference sequence). This CDR3 is 10 amino acids long. The chain's CDR3 is CSATRDEQFF. In DNA, the CDR3 is TGCAGTGCTACCCGAGATGAGCAGTTCTTC.

Details on this clone: This specimen includes other DNA sequences encoding the same CDR3. This chain joins TRBV6-1 and TRBJ1-2, with a possible D match to TRBD1 (6 bases). Trimming took off 3 bases at V and 2 bases at J, with 10 bases between the two ends. Germline loops: CDR1 MNHNS, CDR2 SASEGT. This CDR3 is built from 14 residues. Written as DNA, the CDR3 is TGTGCCAGCAGTGAGGCGGGGGCGAACTATGGCTACACCTTC. Translated: CASSEAGANYGYTF.

This clone has only a few counts. This chain links TRBV5-1 with TRBJ2-1, with 7 bases identical to TRBD1. The junction had 8 bases not matched to a gene; V was cut back by 0 bases and J by 5 bases. This CDR3 has 16 amino acids. In germline, CDR1 is SGHRS, CDR2 YFSETQ. DNA of the CDR3: TGCGCCAGCAGCTTGGCCGAGGGGGCCGGGGACAATGAGCAGTTCTTC. Its protein product is CASSLAEGAGDNEQFF.

This clone showed up just a few times. The rearrangement links TRBV6-6 to TRBJ2-1; D is unclear. Germline V CDR1 and CDR2: MNHNY, SVGAGI (reference sequence). Trimming removed 8 bases at V and 8 bases at J, with 13 bases between. This CDR3 spans 12 amino acids. This CDR3 reads CASLAGGHEQFF. CDR3 in DNA: TGTGCCAGCCTCGCCGGTGGGCATGAGCAGTTCTTC.

The chain couples TRBV9 to TRBJ1-5; D is unclear. Germline assignment: CDR1 SGDLS and CDR2 YYNGEE. This CDR3 spans 13 amino acids. Trimming took off 2 bases at V and 6 bases at J, with 9 bases between the two ends. In nucleotides, the CDR3 is TGTGCCAGCAGCGTGGCCACGGGTCAGCCCCAGCATTTT. It is translated as CASSVATGQPQHF.

CDR3 nucleotide sequence: TGTGCCATCAGTGACAGGCCCGTAAGCAATCAGCCCCAGCATTTT. Its protein product is CAISDRPVSNQPQHF. The rearrangement uses TRBV10-3 and TRBJ1-5; no clear D. This CDR3 contains 15 residues. With 3 bases removed from V and 1 base from J, the gap between germline ends came to 10 bases. Germline V CDR1 and CDR2: ENHRY, SYGVKD.

The chain is built from TRBV5-5 and TRBJ2-7; the match to TRBD1 covers 7 bases. The CDR3 runs to 15 residues. Germline CDR1 and CDR2: SGHKS and YYEKEE (reference sequence). V dropped 4 bases and J dropped 6; count of bases not matched to a gene: 13. Here the CDR3 DNA reads TGTGCCAGCAGCCCCGAGAGGGGGCGTATGGGCGAGCAGTACTTC. Its translation is CASSPERGRMGEQYF.

J is TRBJ2-5 and V is TRBV29-1; perhaps TRBD2 as D (8 bases). Germline lookup yields CDR1 SQVTM and CDR2 ANQGSEA. This CDR3 comprises 14 residues. With 4 bases removed from V and 4 bases from J, the gap between germline ends came to 16 bases. The CDR3 DNA is TGCAGCGTTGTGAGACAGGGACTAGGAGAGACCCAGTACTTC. Translated: CSVVRQGLGETQYF. Full variable domain (remainder filled in from reference TRBV29-1 and TRBJ2-5): SAVISQKPSRDICQRGTSLTIQCQVDSQVTMMFWYRQQPGQSLTLIATANQGSEATYESGFVIDKFPISRPNLTFSTLTVSNMSPEDSSIYLCSVVRQGLGETQYFGPGTRLLVL.

J is TRBJ1-2 and V is TRBV19, with a weak D call TRBD1 (5 bases). Trimming pared 7 bases from V and 3 bases from J, leaving 12 bases between. Germline loops: CDR1 LNHDA, CDR2 SQIVND (reference sequence). This CDR3 is 13 amino acids long. DNA of the CDR3: TGTGCCAGTAAAACAGGCAGTGACTATGGCTACACCTTC. This translates into CASKTGSDYGYTF.